Listed here is a single T cell receptor (beta chain). Its antigen is undetermined. These data come from a study of shared clonotypes between healthy human individuals. It was 200 ng DNA, 31,000 or so T cell genomes, that sorted-subset replicate PCRs used. The assay was immunoSEQ multiplex PCR, and TCRdb's table has in-frame clones only and misses some. The table shows some 2,100,000 clones, with 85% to 95% occurring only once. Study-wide points: Larger estimated richness was generally seen in naive subsets than in memory subsets.

Germline V gene data show CDR1 as LNHDA and CDR2 as SQIVND (reference sequence). The CDR3 runs to 14 residues. Trimming at V came to 5 bases and at J to 5 bases, leaving 9 bases not matched to a gene. Naive CD8 cells were CD45RO-negative, positively selected for CCR7, excluding terminally differentiated effector memory CD45RA+ cells. Donors comprised only Caucasian adults living in Nashville, Tennessee. The origin of this receptor is a man between 18 and 29 years old in good health. Some clones in this sample may be carry-over from other donors' samples. The chain uses TRBV19 and TRBJ2-7, with 7 bases identical to TRBD2. The specimen sequenced was naive CD8+ T cells from PBMCs. The CDR3 bases are TGTGCCAGTAGTCCCGGGGGGAGTATCCACGAGCAGTACTTC. Its protein is CASSPGGSIHEQYF.